This is a list of T cell receptor beta chains from one sample in a study of vaccination effects on CD4 cells after COVID-19. For these receptors, no antigen is known. Libraries were prepared by immunoSEQ multiplex PCR; TCRdb keeps only in-frame clonotypes and omits some of them. There are almost 70,000 clones in the sample; around 74% occur only once, and approximately 1.5% lies in the top ten. This sample comprised CD4+ T cells from PBMCs cultured with HCoV-229E spike peptides, obtained after COVID-19 vaccination. These receptors originate from a human donor who received a COVID-19 vaccine. Both conserved end residues are trimmed from each CDR3. Where a row states a size, it is once, few, many or the class of an expanded clone; other rows omit it.

CDR3 protein | clone size | V gene
ASSPTGADGDTQY | . | TRBV18
ASSQIGTSYGYT | once | TRBV3-1/TRBV3-2
ASRIDRGLGYT | once | TRBV7-2
ASSQLSGREETQY | . | TRBV18
AIYYSGTRYSNQPQH | . | TRBV10-3
ASSLETGQKETQY | . | TRBV5-1
ASSPQGNQNTEAF | . | TRBV7-3
ASSFRTGDEKLF | . | TRBV5-1
ASSQRGGDTGELF | . | TRBV3-1/TRBV3-2
SASQGAGANEKLF | . | TRBV20-1
ASSSGLAGVTFRGETQY | . | TRBV7-2
ATRTGGLNYGYT | . | TRBV5-1
ASSLSSRGYGYT | . | TRBV27
ASSFGRSRHQPQH | . | TRBV19
ASSSEDRVNPNTGELF | . | TRBV11-3
ASSEAVNYLTDTQY | . | TRBV2
AWNRPTPGVENTEAF | . | TRBV30
ASSLVRGNQETQY | . | TRBV5-4
ASSYRAGGSNQPQH | few | TRBV6-5
ASSFLDARQETQY | . | TRBV28
ASSSRTGGSVTEAF | once | TRBV5-5
ASRTEGRSYNEQF | . | TRBV5-1
ASSQASGANVLT | . | TRBV3-1/TRBV3-2
ASSGLAGVQETQY | . | TRBV2
ASSQDRQPHQPQH | few | TRBV4-2
ASNIRTVLTEAF | . | TRBV6-5